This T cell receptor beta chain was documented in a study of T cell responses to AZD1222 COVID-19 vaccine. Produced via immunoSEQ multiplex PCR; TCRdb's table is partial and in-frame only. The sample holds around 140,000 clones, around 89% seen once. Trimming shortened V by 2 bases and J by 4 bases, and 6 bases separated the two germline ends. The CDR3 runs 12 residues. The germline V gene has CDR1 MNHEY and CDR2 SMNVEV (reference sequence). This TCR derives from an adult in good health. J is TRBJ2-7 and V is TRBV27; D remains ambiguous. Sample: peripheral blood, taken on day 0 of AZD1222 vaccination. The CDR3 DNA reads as TGTGCCAGCAGTTTAGCCGGTTACGAGCAGTACTTC. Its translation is CASSLAGYEQYF.